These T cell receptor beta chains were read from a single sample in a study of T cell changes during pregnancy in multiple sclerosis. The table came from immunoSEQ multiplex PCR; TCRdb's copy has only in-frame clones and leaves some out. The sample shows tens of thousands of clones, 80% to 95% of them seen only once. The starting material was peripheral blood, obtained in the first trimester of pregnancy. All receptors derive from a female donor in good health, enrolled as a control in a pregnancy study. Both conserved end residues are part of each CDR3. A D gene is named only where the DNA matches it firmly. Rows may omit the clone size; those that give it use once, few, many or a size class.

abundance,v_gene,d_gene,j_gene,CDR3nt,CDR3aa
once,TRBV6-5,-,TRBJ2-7,TGTGCCAGCAGTTACCGGGGGTCCTACGAGCAGTACTTC,CASSYRGSYEQYF
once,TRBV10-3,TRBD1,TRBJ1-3,TGTGCCATCAGAGGACAGGGAACGTTTGGAAACACCATATATTTT,CAIRGQGTFGNTIYF
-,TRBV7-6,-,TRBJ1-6,TGTGCCAGCAGCTTAGAGTCGGGGGCACCCCTCCACTTT,CASSLESGAPLHF
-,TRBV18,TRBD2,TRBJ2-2,TGTGCCAGCTCACCACAGCCTAGCGGGGGGACCGGGGAGCTGTTTTTT,CASSPQPSGGTGELFF
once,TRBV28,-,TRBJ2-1,TGTGCCAGCAGTTTGGGCAGTACGTATGAGCAGTTCTTC,CASSLGSTYEQFF
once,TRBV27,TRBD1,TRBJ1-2,TGTGCCAGCAGTTTGGGCACAGGGGGCCTCTATGGCTACACCTTC,CASSLGTGGLYGYTF
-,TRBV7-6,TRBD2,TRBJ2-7,TGTGCCAGCAGCTTAGGGGCGGGGGACGAGCAGTACTTC,CASSLGAGDEQYF
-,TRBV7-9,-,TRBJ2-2,TGTGCCAGCAGCTTAGGAGGTACCAGCACCGGGGAGCTGTTTTTT,CASSLGGTSTGELFF
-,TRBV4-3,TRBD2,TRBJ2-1,TGCGCCAGCAGCCGGAGGACTAGCGGGGGCAATGAGCAGTTCTTC,CASSRRTSGGNEQFF
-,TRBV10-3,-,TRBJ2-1,TGTGCCATCAGTGAGTCAAACTACGCCTACAATGAGCAGTTCTTC,CAISESNYAYNEQFF
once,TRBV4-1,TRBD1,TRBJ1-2,TGCGCCAGCAGCCAAGATATTTTTCGGGACAGGAGCTATGGCTACACCTTC,CASSQDIFRDRSYGYTF
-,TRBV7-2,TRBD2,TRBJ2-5,TGTGCCAGCAGACGAGGGGCAACTAGCGCCGGAGAGACCCAGTACTTC,CASRRGATSAGETQYF
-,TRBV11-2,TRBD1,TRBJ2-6,TGTGCCAGCAGCCCGACAGGGCACCAGGGCTCTGGGGCCAACGTCCTGACTTTC,CASSPTGHQGSGANVLTF